These T cell receptor beta chains were read from a single sample in a study of shared clonotypes between healthy human individuals. Clones were read by immunoSEQ multiplex PCR, and TCRdb kept only the in-frame ones, dropping some. The repertoire holds 2 million to 2.5 million clones, 92% seen once, with 0.3% to 0.4% in the top ten. Sequenced input: naive CD4+ T cells from PBMCs. Receptors were obtained from a man between 18 and 29 years old in good health. Some clones in this sample may be carry-over from other donors' samples. The CDR3 runs from the conserved cysteine through the conserved F or W. The D gene is left open where the match is weak. The size of a clone is reported for some rows only, either as once, few or many, or as a class for expanded clones.

clone_size,d_call,j_call,v_call,cdr3_aa,cdr3_nt
.,.,TRBJ1-5,TRBV9,CASSVQPGYQPQHF,TGTGCCAGCAGCGTACAACCAGGGTACCAGCCCCAGCATTTT
.,.,TRBJ2-1,TRBV5-1,CASSLEGLGYNEQFF,TGCGCCAGCAGCTTGGAGGGACTCGGGTACAATGAGCAGTTCTTC
.,TRBD1,TRBJ2-3,TRBV5-6,CASSPQGTGAGGTQYF,TGTGCCAGCAGCCCCCAGGGGACAGGGGCCGGGGGTACGCAGTATTTT
few,.,TRBJ1-1,TRBV7-9,CASSLAGTTERVAFF,TGTGCCAGCAGCTTGGCCGGGACGACGGAAAGGGTCGCTTTCTTT
.,TRBD2,TRBJ2-7,TRBV18,CASSPSREGYEQYF,TGTGCCAGCTCACCCTCGCGGGAGGGTTACGAGCAGTACTTC
.,.,TRBJ1-1,TRBV7-2,CASSLNRVTEAFF,TGTGCCAGCAGCTTAAACAGGGTCACTGAAGCTTTCTTT
.,TRBD2,TRBJ2-7,TRBV19,CASSIDGTSPYEQYF,TGTGCCAGTAGTATAGACGGGACTAGCCCATACGAGCAGTACTTC
.,.,TRBJ1-2,TRBV27,CASSSVNSNYGYTF,TGTGCCAGCAGTTCGGTGAATTCTAACTATGGCTACACCTTC
.,.,TRBJ1-2,TRBV7-8,CASSSRSEGYTF,TGTGCCAGCAGCTCCCGGTCGGAGGGCTACACCTTC
.,.,TRBJ1-2,TRBV7-2,CASSFSQFASSYGYTF,TGTGCCAGCAGCTTTTCCCAGTTCGCGAGTAGCTATGGCTACACCTTC
.,TRBD1,TRBJ2-2,TRBV28,CASSLRGKGIGELFF,TGTGCCAGCAGTCTCAGGGGGAAGGGGATCGGGGAGCTGTTTTTT
.,TRBD2,TRBJ2-5,TRBV27,CASSWRGTSGRQTQYF,TGTGCCAGCAGTTGGCGTGGGACTAGCGGGAGACAGACCCAGTACTTC
.,.,TRBJ2-7,TRBV5-1,CASSAIPTDIDEQYF,TGCGCCAGTTCGGCCATCCCTACGGACATAGACGAGCAGTACTTC
.,.,TRBJ2-3,TRBV19,CASSILASGQSTDTQYF,TGTGCCAGTAGTATTCTGGCTAGCGGACAGAGCACAGATACGCAGTATTTT
.,TRBD2,TRBJ2-1,TRBV5-4,CASRPEGLRYNEQFF,TGTGCCAGCAGACCGGAGGGACTACGCTACAATGAGCAGTTCTTC
.,.,TRBJ2-7,TRBV18,CASSPSRLYEQYF,TGTGCCAGCTCACCTAGCCGTCTCTACGAGCAGTACTTC
.,TRBD1,TRBJ1-1,TRBV15,CATSRGPGQDLFWAFF,TGTGCCACCAGCAGAGGACCGGGACAGGACCTTTTCTGGGCTTTCTTT
.,.,TRBJ2-5,TRBV6-1,CASSDTRVGQETQYF,TGTGCCAGCAGTGACACGCGGGTTGGCCAAGAGACCCAGTACTTC
.,TRBD1,TRBJ1-1,TRBV11-2,CASSVGQGETEAFF,TGTGCCAGCAGCGTCGGACAGGGAGAGACTGAAGCTTTCTTT
.,.,TRBJ2-5,TRBV7-3,CASSLTVAENQETQYF,TGTGCCAGCAGCTTAACTGTAGCGGAAAACCAAGAGACCCAGTACTTC
.,.,TRBJ1-2,TRBV11-2,CASSLGLEGYTF,TGTGCCAGCAGCTTAGGCCTCGAGGGCTACACCTTC
once,TRBD1,TRBJ1-3,TRBV18,CASSPGTGSGNTIYF,TGTGCCAGCTCCCCCGGGACAGGCTCCGGAAACACCATATATTTT
.,.,TRBJ1-2,TRBV28,CASVTNANYGYTF,TGTGCCAGCGTTACAAACGCTAACTATGGCTACACCTTC
.,.,TRBJ1-4,TRBV28,CASSLEGSNEKLFF,TGTGCCAGCAGTTTAGAAGGGTCTAATGAAAAACTGTTTTTT
.,TRBD1,TRBJ2-7,TRBV5-4,CASSLGTGYRDASYEQYF,TGTGCCAGCAGCTTGGGGACAGGTTATCGGGACGCCTCCTACGAGCAGTACTTC
.,TRBD1,TRBJ1-4,TRBV6-6,CASSHGQGREKLFF,TGTGCCAGCAGCCACGGACAGGGCAGGGAAAAACTGTTTTTT
.,.,TRBJ2-2,TRBV5-1,CASSLALDLYTGELFF,TGCGCCAGCAGCTTGGCTTTAGACCTATACACCGGGGAGCTGTTTTTT
.,TRBD2,TRBJ2-7,TRBV5-4,CASSLGGLAGGAYYEQYF,TGTGCCAGCAGCTTGGGGGGACTAGCGGGAGGGGCCTACTACGAGCAGTACTTC
.,TRBD1,TRBJ2-7,TRBV18,CASSPGQGDEQYF,TGTGCCAGCTCACCAGGACAGGGGGACGAGCAGTACTTC
.,.,TRBJ2-1,TRBV2,CASSELGDDEQFF,TGTGCCAGCAGTGAACTGGGAGACGATGAGCAGTTCTTC